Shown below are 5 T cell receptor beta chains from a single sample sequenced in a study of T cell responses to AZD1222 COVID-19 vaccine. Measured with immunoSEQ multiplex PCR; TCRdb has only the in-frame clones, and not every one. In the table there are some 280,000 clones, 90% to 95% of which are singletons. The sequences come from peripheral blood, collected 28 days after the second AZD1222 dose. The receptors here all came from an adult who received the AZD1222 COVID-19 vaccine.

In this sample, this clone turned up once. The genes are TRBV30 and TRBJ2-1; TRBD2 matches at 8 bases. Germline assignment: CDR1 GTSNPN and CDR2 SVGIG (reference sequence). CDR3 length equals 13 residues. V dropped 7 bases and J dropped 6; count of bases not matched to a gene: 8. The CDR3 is CASPGLGGNEQFF. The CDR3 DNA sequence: TGTGCCTCCCCGGGACTAGGGGGCAATGAGCAGTTCTTC. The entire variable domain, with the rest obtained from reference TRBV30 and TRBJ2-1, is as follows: SQTIHQWPATLVQPVGSPLSLECTVEGTSNPNLYWYRQAAGRGLQLLFYSVGIGQISSEVPQNLSASRPQDRQFILSSKKLLLSDSGFYLCASPGLGGNEQFFGPGTRLTVL.

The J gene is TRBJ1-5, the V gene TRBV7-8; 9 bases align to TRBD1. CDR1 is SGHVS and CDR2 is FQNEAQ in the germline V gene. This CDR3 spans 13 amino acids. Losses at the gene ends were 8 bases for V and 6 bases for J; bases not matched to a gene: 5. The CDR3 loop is CASGQGRGQPQHF. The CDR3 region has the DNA TGTGCCAGCGGACAGGGGAGGGGTCAGCCCCAGCATTTT. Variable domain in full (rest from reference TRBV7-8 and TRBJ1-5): GAGVSQSPRYKVAKRGQDVALRCDPISGHVSLFWYQQALGQGPEFLTYFQNEAQLDKSGLPSDRFFAERPEGSVSTLKIQRTQQEDSAVYLCASGQGRGQPQHFGDGTRLSIL.

The CDR3 loop is CSHQRQKLDQAFF. CDR3 coding DNA: TGCAGCCACCAAAGGCAGAAATTAGACCAAGCTTTCTTT. The rearrangement uses TRBV29-1 and TRBJ1-1; D uncertain. The CDR3 is 13 residues long. Trimming removed 8 bases at V and 9 bases at J, with 22 bases between. Germline assignment: CDR1 SQVTM and CDR2 ANQGSEA. The full variable domain, with the rest looked up from reference TRBV29-1 and TRBJ1-1, is SAVISQKPSRDICQRGTSLTIQCQVDSQVTMMFWYRQQPGQSLTLIATANQGSEATYESGFVIDKFPISRPNLTFSTLTVSNMSPEDSSIYLCSHQRQKLDQAFFGQGTRLTVV.

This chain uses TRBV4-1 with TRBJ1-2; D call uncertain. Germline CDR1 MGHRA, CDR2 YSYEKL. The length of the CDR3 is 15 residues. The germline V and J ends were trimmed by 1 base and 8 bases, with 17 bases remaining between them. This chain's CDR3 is CASSQVGESSSGYTF. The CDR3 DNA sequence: TGCGCCAGCAGCCAAGTCGGAGAGTCCAGTAGCGGCTACACCTTC.

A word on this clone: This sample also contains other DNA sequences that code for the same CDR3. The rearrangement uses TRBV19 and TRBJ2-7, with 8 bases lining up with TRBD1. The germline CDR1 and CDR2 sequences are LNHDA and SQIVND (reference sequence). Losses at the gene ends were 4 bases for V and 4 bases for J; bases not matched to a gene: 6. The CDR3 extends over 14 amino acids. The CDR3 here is CASSTDRGIYEQYF. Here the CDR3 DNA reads TGTGCCAGTAGTACAGACAGGGGAATTTACGAGCAGTACTTC.